These 12 T cell receptor beta chains were all obtained from the same sample, sequenced in a study of CD8+ T cells in alopecia areata. Sequencing relied on a cDNA template that was reverse transcribed from extracted RNA. Data came from immunoSEQ multiplex PCR; TCRdb stores just in-frame clones and leaves some out. The table records 90,000 to 100,000 clones, 35% to 50% of them present only once. Material for sequencing was CD4+ T cells sorted from blood. The receptors here all came from a human donor with alopecia areata.

This clone was detected only a few times. The chain uses TRBV6-5 and TRBJ1-5, with D possibly TRBD1 on 6 matching bases. The CDR3 runs to 13 residues. V lost 7 bases, J lost 4 bases, and 11 bases lay in between. From germline, CDR1 is MNHEY and CDR2 SVGAGI. The CDR3 is CASNQQGNQPQHF. CDR3 sequence (DNA): TGTGCCAGCAACCAACAGGGTAATCAGCCCCAGCATTTT.

This clone occurred a few times. The V call is TRBV29-1, the J call TRBJ1-5, with D perhaps matching TRBD1 (6 bases). In germline, CDR1 is SQVTM, CDR2 ANQGSEA. V dropped 6 bases and J dropped 7 bases, with 16 bases sitting between them. This CDR3 is built from 13 residues. CDR3 nucleotides: TGCAGCGTCTTGACAGGTTATGGGCAGCCCCAGCATTTT. Residues: CSVLTGYGQPQHF.

This clone showed up just a few times. The CDR3 is CSVDNQETQYF. CDR3 nucleotide sequence: TGCAGCGTAGACAACCAAGAGACCCAGTACTTC. The chain has TRBV29-1 and TRBJ2-5; no firm D call. The V end was cut by 6 bases, the J end by 0 bases, with 5 bases between. The germline V gene encodes CDR1 SQVTM and CDR2 ANQGSEA. This CDR3 region has 11 residues.

This clone has a handful of counts. The rearrangement links TRBV29-1 to TRBJ2-1; no clear D. This CDR3 comprises 12 residues. In germline, CDR1 is SQVTM, CDR2 ANQGSEA. The V end was cut by 5 bases, the J end by 8 bases, with 13 bases between. The CDR3 is CSVRDWTHEQFF. CDR3 nucleotides: TGCAGCGTTCGCGACTGGACCCATGAGCAGTTCTTC.

This clone appeared a few times. CDR3 in DNA: TGCGCCAGCAGTCCGACTCCCCAGGGACGGAGGAATGAAAAACTGTTTTTT. This translates into CASSPTPQGRRNEKLFF. This chain links TRBV23-1 with TRBJ1-4, with D perhaps TRBD1 (5 bases). TRBV23-1 belongs to the ORF category, with a function that is uncertain. The V and J ends lost 4 bases and 5 bases respectively, with 20 bases between them. The CDR3 length is 17 residues.

This chain joins TRBV30 and TRBJ2-3; D possibly matches TRBD1 or TRBD2 (5 bases each). V gave up 7 bases and J gave up 6 bases, with 14 bases separating them. From germline, CDR1 is GTSNPN and CDR2 SVGIG (reference sequence). The CDR3 spans 12 residues. This chain's CDR3 is CASGRWGDTQYF. Here the CDR3 DNA reads TGTGCCTCTGGACGCTGGGGGGATACGCAGTATTTT.

The V call is TRBV29-1, the J call TRBJ2-1; TRBD2 matches at 9 bases. CDR1 SQVTM and CDR2 ANQGSEA come from the germline V gene. The CDR3 totals 14 residues. The J segment lost 10 bases and the V segment lost 7 bases, leaving 14 bases of the junction unmatched. CDR3 region: CSGAREAGGGEQFF. Written as DNA, the CDR3 is TGCAGCGGTGCGCGAGAGGCGGGAGGGGGAGAGCAGTTCTTC.

The V call is TRBV29-1, the J call TRBJ2-7; 7 bases map to TRBD2. V shed 7 bases, J shed 5 bases, and the junction held 11 bases outside the gene matches. CDR3 length: 13 residues. Germline values: CDR1 SQVTM, CDR2 ANQGSEA. The CDR3 protein is CSARTRMTHEQYF. CDR3 sequence (DNA): TGCAGCGCACGGACTAGGATGACGCACGAGCAGTACTTC.

The rearrangement uses TRBV30 and TRBJ2-1; tentatively, D is TRBD1 or TRBD2 (5 bases each). Looked up from germline, CDR1 is GTSNPN and CDR2 is SVGIG (reference sequence). Trimming shortened V by 5 bases and J by 3 bases, and 14 bases separated the two germline ends. CDR3 size: 14 residues. The CDR3 nucleotides are TGTGCCTGGGAGGGAGACAGTTTCTACAATGAGCAGTTCTTC. This gives the protein CAWEGDSFYNEQFF.

This chain connects TRBV2 to TRBJ2-1, with 11 bases matching TRBD1. Germline CDR1 and CDR2: SNHLY and FYNNEI. The CDR3 covers 17 residues. The CDR3 protein is CARGTGGAGGSYNEQFF. Written as DNA, the CDR3 is TGTGCAAGAGGGACAGGGGGAGCGGGAGGATCATACAATGAGCAGTTCTTC.

V is TRBV29-1 and J is TRBJ1-1; D gene uncertain. With 7 bases removed from V and 2 bases from J, the gap between germline ends came to 11 bases. The CDR3 spans 12 residues. The germline V gene encodes CDR1 SQVTM and CDR2 ANQGSEA. CDR3 in DNA: TGCAGCGGGGCCATGCCTAACACTGAAGCTTTCTTT. The encoded protein is CSGAMPNTEAFF.

The J gene is TRBJ1-4, the V gene TRBV2; 7 bases align to TRBD1. The germline gives CDR1 SNHLY, CDR2 FYNNEI. J lost 8 bases, V lost 4 bases, and 16 bases had no gene match. The CDR3 contains 17 residues. CDR3 nucleotides: TGTGCCAGCAGTGGAAGAGGGACAGCCCTGGGGTTGGAAAAACTGTTTTTT. It specifies CASSGRGTALGLEKLFF. Full variable domain (missing parts from reference TRBV2 and TRBJ1-4): EPEVTQTPSHQVTQMGQEVILRCVPISNHLYFYWYRQILGQKVEFLVSFYNNEISEKSEIFDDQFSVERPDGSNFTLKIRSTKLEDSAMYFCASSGRGTALGLEKLFFGSGTQLSVL.